The entry that follows covers one T cell receptor (beta chain) sequence. The germline gives CDR1 GTSNPN, CDR2 SVGIG (reference sequence). Trimming at V came to 7 bases and at J to 2 bases, leaving 6 bases not matched to a gene. The CDR3 has 13 amino acids. This entry is derived from a study of technical replicates of blood from four donors. Assay used: immunoSEQ multiplex PCR; TCRdb lists only in-frame clones, some missing. In the table there are 70,000 to 85,000 clones, around nine tenths of which are singletons. The sample was T cells isolated from PBMCs. The rearrangement uses TRBV30 and TRBJ1-1; 8 nucleotides match TRBD1. The sequence was collected from a human donor in good health. CDR3 bases: TGTGCCTTGATGGACAGGGTCAACACTGAAGCTTTCTTT. It is translated as CALMDRVNTEAFF.